The sequence of this TCR beta chain was determined in a study of blood T cell repertoires in COVID-19. Study details: The United States, Italy and Spain supplied acute and convalescent COVID-19 samples.

Original data processing: Amplifying reference gene primers gave estimates of nucleated cell counts. Method: immunoSEQ multiplex PCR; TCRdb's copy keeps in-frame clones and lacks some. V and J calls and clone size are as listed in that table; D and trimming were resolved from the DNA. The sample has 200,000 to 250,000 clones, 80% to 90% seen once. The CDR3 totals 14 residues. Germline lookup yields CDR1 SEHNR and CDR2 FQNEAQ (reference sequence). V was cut by 5 bases and J by 3 bases, with 13 bases left in between. Material for sequencing was PBMCs or T cells enriched from blood (not recorded which). The origin of this receptor is a man aged 45-60 years who had been exposed to COVID-19. The chain is built from TRBV7-9 and TRBJ1-2; D perhaps matches TRBD1 (5 bases). The CDR3 nucleotides read TGTGCCAGCAGCATAGAGGGACTCCACTATGGCTACACCTTC. Translated, it gives CASSIEGLHYGYTF.